The source of this T cell receptor beta chain is a study of B cell selection in AIRE deficiency (dated by TCRdb to the late 2010s). Turning to the overall study: Researchers compared the TCRbeta repertoires of sorted blood CD4+ conventional T cells and regulatory T cells from AIRE-deficient patients with the corresponding repertoires from healthy controls. The TCR-sequenced cohort comprised about five AIRE-deficient APECED patients and about five healthy control donors. What the study reported, not specific to this receptor: Approximately 31% of Treg TCRbeta sequences shared among healthy donors appeared in patient Tconv cells, suggesting diversion of Treg-biased clones into the Tconv compartment. In terms of TCRBV gene usage, CDR3 length and TCR diversity, Tconv and Treg cells from AIRE-deficient patients looked similar to Tconv and Treg cells from healthy donors. Shared Treg sequences had shorter CDR3s, which reflects a bias toward rearrangements containing few non-templated nucleotide insertions. Only TCRbeta chains were sequenced, and about 40% of the Treg sequences shared among healthy donors were also detected in healthy Tconv cells, possibly owing to differing TCRalpha chains. Among 3657 shared Treg TCRbeta sequences, 25% to 40% were shared exclusively among healthy donors and over 7% exclusively among patients, which suggests that Treg selection is less efficient in the absence of AIRE.

The CDR3 numbers 16 residues from cysteine through phenylalanine. The sequence is cut down to CDR3 DNA, 48 bases in frame from base 1. CDR1 and CDR2, per the germline V gene, are SGHRS and YFSETQ. V has 0 bases trimmed and J has 3 bases trimmed; junction bases matching no gene number 2. The immunoSEQ platform was used to sequence the TCRbeta chains. Per the source publication's procedure: About 11x10^4 distinct in-frame TCRbeta sequences from patients and around 130,000 from healthy donors were obtained from pooled conventional T cell repertoires. Public Treg TCRbeta sequences were defined as those shared by two or more individuals and were then searched for in Tconv repertoires. Differences between groups were assessed by Mann-Whitney U tests with Bonferroni-Dunn correction in GraphPad Prism 7.03. TCRdb carries this immuneACCESS record with in-frame sequences only. Its versions omit some clonotypes, under half of them owing to an unresolved V gene in the studies checked, with the rest unexplained. That table supplies the V and J calls and clone size; D and trimming were determined from the DNA. For this sample there are 20,000 to 25,000 clones; 97% appear just once. The ten largest clones add up to around 0.3% of the sample.

In this sample, this clone turned up once. Its target antigen remains unknown. Base qualities were left out, and no much larger clone turns up one base away. CD4+CD127+ cells were sorted as the conventional CD4 T cell population. The AIRE-deficient patients had APECED syndrome. A FACSAria flow cytometer was used to sort the Tconv and Treg cells intended for TCRbeta sequencing. Sorted cells were collected into 5-ml round-bottom polystyrene tubes, and dry cell pellets were frozen at -80°C before sequencing. The chain was built from TRBV5-1 and TRBJ2-1, and TRBD2 matches 11 of the central bases. Specimen: conventional CD4+ T cells sorted from PBMCs. The sequence was collected from a human donor with AIRE deficiency. The CDR3 has the sequence CASSLATSGNYNEQFF. The sequenced DNA is TGCGCCAGCAGCTTGGCGACTAGCGGGAACTACAATGAGCAGTTCTTC.